The source of this T cell receptor (beta chain) is a study of blood T cell repertoires in COVID-19. Looking at the study overall: Sample material is recorded as cDNA or gDNA derived from T cells, B-cell-depleted T cells, or PBMCs.

From germline, CDR1 is KGHSH and CDR2 LQKENI. V shed 3 bases and J shed 1 base, with 15 bases lying between them. CDR3 length: 16 residues. Per the original methods: Estimates of nucleated cell counts were drawn from the amplification of reference gene primers. Measured with immunoSEQ multiplex PCR; TCRdb has only the in-frame clones, and not every one. The V and J calls and clone size are taken from that table; D and trimming were inferred from the DNA. The repertoire consists of 150,000 to 200,000 clones, with 86% occurring once and the leading ten covering 5.5% to 8.5%. This clone was counted only a few times.

The sequence was collected from a woman over 75 in a cohort sampled during active or convalescent COVID-19. The sample comprised peripheral blood. V gene TRBV18 combines with J gene TRBJ1-1, with a weak D call TRBD1 (5 bases). CDR3 region: CASSPISAGWNTEAFF. DNA of the CDR3: TGTGCCAGCTCACCTATCTCGGCAGGGTGGAACACTGAAGCTTTCTTT.